The 18 T cell receptor beta chains presented below share a single source sample, sequenced in a study of T-cell memory formation after mild COVID-19. TCRdb reprocessed the 5' RACE reads via MiXCR and lists one record per CDR3 protein. The sample lists around 310,000 distinct CDR3 sequences, 13% to 15% occurring once. The sequenced sample consisted of PBMCs or a T cell subset sorted from them (not recorded which). These receptors were collected from a young man who had mild COVID-19 (a few samples of this study predate the infection). Cell type and time point are not known.

The rearrangement uses TRBV29-1 and TRBJ1-5; 7 bases agree with TRBD1. Trimming cost V 6 bases and J 4 bases; bases outside gene matches: 6. The CDR3 contains 13 residues. Per germline, CDR1 SQVTM and CDR2 ANQGSEA. CDR3 residues: CSVQGGPNQPQHF. The CDR3 nucleotides read TGCAGCGTCCAGGGGGGGCCTAATCAGCCCCAGCATTTT.

The sample holds many counts of this clonotype. The CDR3 reads CASSRDRGSYEQYF. The CDR3 DNA is TGTGCCAGCAGCCGGGACAGGGGCTCCTACGAGCAGTACTTC. The rearrangement uses TRBV12-3 or TRBV12-4 and TRBJ2-7, with 10 bases that match TRBD1. After removal of 6 bases from V and 0 bases from J, the junction contained 2 bases not matched to a gene. This CDR3 comprises 14 residues.

This clonotype was detected a few times. The V and J genes are TRBV5-5 and TRBJ2-7, with D possibly being TRBD2 (5 bases). Germline-derived CDR1 and CDR2 are SGHKS and YYEKEE (reference sequence). CDR3 length equals 15 residues. Trimming took off 4 bases at V and 2 bases at J, with 16 bases between the two ends. The CDR3 nucleotides are TGTGCCAGCAGCCCGAGGGTGGTCGCCACCTACGAGCAGTACTTC. Translated: CASSPRVVATYEQYF.

In its sample, this clonotype was seen a few times. The rearrangement joins TRBV7-3 to TRBJ2-7, with 10 bases identical to TRBD2. Germline V gives CDR1 SGHTA, CDR2 FQGTGA. The CDR3 sequence is 13 residues long. Unmatched junction bases numbered 5, after V lost 5 bases and J lost 7 bases. This CDR3 reads CASSLAGDREQYF. CDR3 DNA: TGTGCCAGCAGCCTAGCGGGGGACCGGGAGCAGTACTTC.

This clonotype was seen at least ten times. The V gene is TRBV6-5, the J gene TRBJ2-5; D may correspond to TRBD1 or TRBD2 (6 bases each). The V end lost 0 bases, the J end lost 4 bases, and 15 bases lay between the germline ends. Germline assignment: CDR1 MNHEY and CDR2 SVGAGI. The CDR3 length is 16 residues. CDR3 amino acids: CASSYSSFTGAETQYF. As DNA, the CDR3 is TGTGCCAGCAGTTACTCGAGCTTTACGGGGGCAGAGACCCAGTACTTC.

The chain joins TRBV6-5 to TRBJ2-2; D not certain. V lost 1 base and J 9 bases, leaving 15 bases between the germline ends. The CDR3 has 15 amino acids. CDR1 and CDR2 from the germline V gene are MNHEY and SVGAGI. CDR3 protein: CASSYLAFQGWELFF. DNA of the CDR3: TGTGCCAGCAGTTACTTGGCCTTCCAAGGCTGGGAGCTGTTTTTT.

The table lists this clonotype with a few counts. This chain links TRBV7-9 with TRBJ2-5, with D uncertain. Germline V gene data show CDR1 as SEHNR and CDR2 as FQNEAQ (reference sequence). V was shortened by 3 bases and J by 4 bases, with 9 bases between the two germline ends. The CDR3 totals 13 residues. The CDR3 DNA follows: TGTGCCAGCAGCTTCCCGGTTGGAGAGACCCAGTACTTC. It translates to CASSFPVGETQYF.

In this sample, this clonotype turned up a few times. The chain recombines TRBV6-5 with TRBJ2-3; TRBD2 matches at 8 bases. The V segment lost 0 bases and the J segment 2 bases; nucleotides outside the gene matches: 7. The CDR3 covers 17 residues. CDR1 is MNHEY, CDR2 SVGAGI, per germline. The CDR3 is CASSYSIPSGSTDTQYF. The CDR3 DNA reads as TGTGCCAGCAGTTACTCGATTCCTAGCGGGTCCACAGATACGCAGTATTTT.

This clonotype has a count of ten or more. The gene calls are TRBV4-3 and TRBJ2-1; D perhaps matches TRBD1 (6 bases). Germline CDR1 and CDR2: LGHNA and YSLEER. Trimming left V 1 base short and J 3 bases short, with 10 bases between. The CDR3 runs to 15 residues. Here the CDR3 reads CASSQGAGVYNEQFF. The CDR3 DNA reads TGCGCCAGCAGCCAAGGGGCAGGGGTCTACAATGAGCAGTTCTTC.

Only a few counts were recorded for this clonotype. The chain links TRBV29-1 to TRBJ1-5, with 9 bases identical to TRBD1. Germline trimming cut 6 bases from V and 11 bases from J; bases unmatched to any gene: 5. The length of the CDR3 is 11 residues. Per the germline V gene, CDR1 is SQVTM and CDR2 is ANQGSEA. In DNA form, the CDR3 reads TGCAGCGTGACAGGGGGGGGCGCCCAGCATTTT. This codes for CSVTGGGAQHF.

The chain has TRBV2 and TRBJ1-1; weak D call: TRBD1 (5 bases). CDR3 size: 12 residues. Trimming removed 8 bases from V and 3 bases from J, with 10 bases in between. Per germline, CDR1 SNHLY and CDR2 FYNNEI. The CDR3 is CASFRGDTEAFF. The CDR3 nucleotides are TGTGCCAGCTTTCGGGGGGACACTGAAGCTTTCTTT.

This clonotype came up many times. The chain employs TRBV4-1 and TRBJ2-2, with a weak D call TRBD1 (7 bases). From germline, CDR1 is MGHRA and CDR2 YSYEKL. The CDR3 consists of 17 residues. The V gene lost 1 base and the J gene lost 5 bases, with 17 bases spanning the gap. The CDR3 nucleotides read TGCGCCAGCAGCCAAGTTGGCGTACAGGGGAGGACCGGGGAGCTGTTTTTT. Translation: CASSQVGVQGRTGELFF.

This clonotype was observed a handful of times. The chain employs TRBV3-1 and TRBJ2-3; no definite D call. The V end was cut by 0 bases, the J end by 9 bases, with 7 bases between. Germline CDR1 is LGHDT and CDR2 is YNNKEL (reference sequence). The CDR3 spans 12 residues. CDR3 nucleotides: TGTGCCAGCAGCCAAGAACCCAGGACGCAGTATTTT. It specifies CASSQEPRTQYF.

This clonotype was observed many times. The rearrangement joins TRBV28 to TRBJ2-1; D might be TRBD2 (7 bases). V was trimmed by 8 bases and J by 7 bases, leaving 18 bases between them. This CDR3 contains 14 residues. Germline CDR1 is MDHEN and CDR2 is SYDVKM. CDR3 coding DNA: TGTGCCAGCCACAGCGGGGACAACCCAAATGAGCAGTTCTTC. This codes for CASHSGDNPNEQFF.

The sample holds a few counts of this clonotype. This CDR3 is CASSPSREETQYF. The CDR3 DNA reads TGCGCCAGCAGCCCCTCTAGGGAAGAGACCCAGTACTTC. The rearrangement uses TRBV4-3 and TRBJ2-5; no firm D call. CDR1 and CDR2 (germline): LGHNA, YSLEER. CDR3 length: 13 amino acids. The germline V and J ends were trimmed by 4 bases and 3 bases, with 9 bases remaining between them.

Written as DNA, the CDR3 is TGCAGTGCTAGAGTGTCTATAGGAGTAAACTATGGCTACACCTTC. As protein: CSARVSIGVNYGYTF. The V call is TRBV20-1, the J call TRBJ1-2; D remains ambiguous. The CDR3 covers 15 residues. The germline V gene encodes CDR1 DFQATT and CDR2 SNEGSKA (reference sequence). V gave up 1 base and J gave up 2 bases, with 14 bases separating them.

This chain joins TRBV5-1 and TRBJ2-1, with 13 positions matching TRBD2. The CDR3 runs 14 residues. Germline CDR1 SGHRS, CDR2 YFSETQ. The junction had 5 bases not matched to a gene; V was cut back by 4 bases and J by 10 bases. The CDR3: CASSLLAGGREQFF. DNA for the CDR3: TGCGCCAGCAGCCTACTAGCGGGGGGGCGCGAGCAGTTCTTC.

There are a few counts of this clonotype. The rearrangement joins TRBV5-1 to TRBJ1-4; D gene uncertain. V lost 5 bases and J lost 2, with 10 bases in between. This CDR3 is 14 amino acids long. Germline CDR1 reads SGHRS; CDR2 reads YFSETQ. The CDR3: CASRNHGTNEKLFF. In nucleotides, the CDR3 is TGCGCCAGCAGGAATCATGGGACTAATGAAAAACTGTTTTTT.